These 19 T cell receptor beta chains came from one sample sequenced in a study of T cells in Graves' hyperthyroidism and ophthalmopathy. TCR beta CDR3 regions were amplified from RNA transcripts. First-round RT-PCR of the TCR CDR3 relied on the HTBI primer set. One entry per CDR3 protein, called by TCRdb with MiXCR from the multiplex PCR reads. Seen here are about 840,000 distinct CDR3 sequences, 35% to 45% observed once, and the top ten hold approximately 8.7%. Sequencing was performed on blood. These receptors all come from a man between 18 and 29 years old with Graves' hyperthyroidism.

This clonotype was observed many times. The CDR3 here is CASIPGTLNTEAFF. CDR3 sequence (DNA): TGTGCCAGCATCCCCGGGACACTGAACACTGAAGCTTTCTTT. V usage is TRBV10-3 and J usage is TRBJ1-1; maybe TRBD1 (6 bases). V lost 10 bases and J 0 bases, leaving 15 bases between the germline ends. Germline values: CDR1 ENHRY, CDR2 SYGVKD. This CDR3 has 14 amino acids.

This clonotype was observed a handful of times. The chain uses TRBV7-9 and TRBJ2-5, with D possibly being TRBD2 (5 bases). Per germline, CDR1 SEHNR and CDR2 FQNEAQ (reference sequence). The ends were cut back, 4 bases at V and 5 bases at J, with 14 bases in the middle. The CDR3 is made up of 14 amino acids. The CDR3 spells CASSSSGYLETQYF. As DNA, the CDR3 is TGTGCCAGCAGCTCCTCGGGGTATTTGGAGACCCAGTACTTC.

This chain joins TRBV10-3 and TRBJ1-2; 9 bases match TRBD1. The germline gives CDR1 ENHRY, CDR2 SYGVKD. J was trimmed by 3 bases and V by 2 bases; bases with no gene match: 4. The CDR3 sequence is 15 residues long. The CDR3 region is CAISEEDRGDYGYTF. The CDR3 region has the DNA TGTGCCATCAGTGAGGAAGACAGGGGGGACTATGGCTACACCTTC.

For the CDR3, the DNA is TGCAGCGTTGACAGGGAAGCGAGCAACACCGGGGAGCTGTTTTTT. Amino acids: CSVDREASNTGELFF. This rearrangement joins TRBV29-1 to TRBJ2-2; the D gene is possibly TRBD1 (5 bases). The CDR3 length is 15 residues. The germline gives CDR1 SQVTM, CDR2 ANQGSEA. The ends were cut back, 3 bases at V and 2 bases at J, with 13 bases in the middle.

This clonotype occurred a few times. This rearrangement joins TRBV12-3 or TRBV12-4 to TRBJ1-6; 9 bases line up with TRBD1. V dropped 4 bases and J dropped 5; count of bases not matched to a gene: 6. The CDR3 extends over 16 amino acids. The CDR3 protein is CASSYSGQGHNSPLHF. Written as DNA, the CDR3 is TGTGCCAGCAGTTACTCGGGACAGGGACATAATTCACCCCTCCACTTT.

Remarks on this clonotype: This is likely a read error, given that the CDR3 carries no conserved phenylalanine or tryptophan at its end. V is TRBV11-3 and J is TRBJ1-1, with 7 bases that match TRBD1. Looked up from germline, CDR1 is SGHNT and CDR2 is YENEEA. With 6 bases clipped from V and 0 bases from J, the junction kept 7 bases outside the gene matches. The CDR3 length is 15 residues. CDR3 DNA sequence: TGTGCCAGCAGACCGCTGGGACAGCTGAACACTGAAGCTTTCCTT. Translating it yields CASRPLGQLNTEAFL.

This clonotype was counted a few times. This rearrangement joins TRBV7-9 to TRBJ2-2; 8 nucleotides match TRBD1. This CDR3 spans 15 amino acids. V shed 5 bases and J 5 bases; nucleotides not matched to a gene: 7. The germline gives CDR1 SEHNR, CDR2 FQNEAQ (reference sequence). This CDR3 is CASSGQNRGTGELFF. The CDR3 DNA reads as TGTGCCAGCAGCGGCCAGAACAGGGGGACCGGGGAGCTGTTTTTT.

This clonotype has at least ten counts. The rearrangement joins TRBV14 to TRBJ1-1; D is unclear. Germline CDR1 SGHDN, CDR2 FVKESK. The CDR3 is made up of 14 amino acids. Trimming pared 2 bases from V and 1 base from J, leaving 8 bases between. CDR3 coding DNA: TGTGCCAGCAGCCAAAGGGTAGCGAACACTGAAGCTTTCTTT. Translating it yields CASSQRVANTEAFF.

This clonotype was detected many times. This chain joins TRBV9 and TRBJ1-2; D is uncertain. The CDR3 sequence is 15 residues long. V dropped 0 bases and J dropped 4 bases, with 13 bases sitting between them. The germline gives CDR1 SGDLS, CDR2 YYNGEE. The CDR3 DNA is TGTGCCAGCAGCGTAGACGCAGGATCGACCTATGGCTACACCTTC. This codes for CASSVDAGSTYGYTF.

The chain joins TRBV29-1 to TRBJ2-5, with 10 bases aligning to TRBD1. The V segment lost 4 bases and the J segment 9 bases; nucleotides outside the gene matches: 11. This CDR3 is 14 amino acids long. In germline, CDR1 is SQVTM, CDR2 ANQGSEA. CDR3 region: CSVGPGQGLFAQYF. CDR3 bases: TGCAGCGTTGGACCGGGACAGGGGTTATTTGCCCAGTACTTC.

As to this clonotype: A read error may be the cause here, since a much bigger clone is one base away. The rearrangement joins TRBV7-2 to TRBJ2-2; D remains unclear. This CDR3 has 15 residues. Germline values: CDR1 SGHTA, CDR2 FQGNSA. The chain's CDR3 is CASGLRQTNTGELFF. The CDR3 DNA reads TGTGCCAGCGGCTTGAGACAAACGAACACCGGGGAGCTGTTTTTT.

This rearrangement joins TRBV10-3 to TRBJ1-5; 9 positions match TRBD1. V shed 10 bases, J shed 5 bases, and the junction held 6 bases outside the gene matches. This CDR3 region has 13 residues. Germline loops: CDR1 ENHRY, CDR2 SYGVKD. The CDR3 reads CATGTGPHQPQHF. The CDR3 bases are TGTGCCACCGGGACAGGGCCGCATCAGCCCCAGCATTTT.

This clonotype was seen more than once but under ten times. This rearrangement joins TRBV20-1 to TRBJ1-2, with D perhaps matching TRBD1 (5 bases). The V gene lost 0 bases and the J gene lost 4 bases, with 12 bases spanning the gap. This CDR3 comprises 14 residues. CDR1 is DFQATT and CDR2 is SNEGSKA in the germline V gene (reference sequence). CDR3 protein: CSARDEGLGYGYTF. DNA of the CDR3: TGCAGTGCTAGAGATGAGGGGTTAGGCTATGGCTACACCTTC.

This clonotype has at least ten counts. CDR3 DNA sequence: TGCAGTGGGGGGTTGGCAGTCCAAGAGACCCAGTACTTC. This encodes CSGGLAVQETQYF. The chain carries TRBV20-1 and TRBJ2-5; the D call may be TRBD1 or TRBD2 (5 bases each). The CDR3 has 13 residues. CDR1 DFQATT and CDR2 SNEGSKA come from the germline V gene (reference sequence). Trimming pared 7 bases from V and 1 base from J, leaving 13 bases between.

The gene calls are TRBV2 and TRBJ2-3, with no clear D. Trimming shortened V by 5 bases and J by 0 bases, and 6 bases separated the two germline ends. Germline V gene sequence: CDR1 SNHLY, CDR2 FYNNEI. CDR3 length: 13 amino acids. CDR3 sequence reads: CASSHPSTDTQYF. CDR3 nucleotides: TGTGCCAGCAGTCACCCGAGCACAGATACGCAGTATTTT.

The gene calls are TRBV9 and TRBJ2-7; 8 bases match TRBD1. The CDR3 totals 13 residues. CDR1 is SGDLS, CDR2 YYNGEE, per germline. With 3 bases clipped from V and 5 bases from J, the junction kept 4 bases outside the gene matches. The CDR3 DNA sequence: TGTGCCAGCAGCGGGACAGGGTCCCACGAGCAGTACTTC. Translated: CASSGTGSHEQYF.

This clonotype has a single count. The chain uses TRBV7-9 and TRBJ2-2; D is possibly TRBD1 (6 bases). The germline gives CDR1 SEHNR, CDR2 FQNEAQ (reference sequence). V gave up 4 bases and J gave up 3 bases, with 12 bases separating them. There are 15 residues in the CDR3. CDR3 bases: TGTGCCAGCAGCTCAGGGGACCGGGACACCGGGGAGCTGTTTTTT. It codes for CASSSGDRDTGELFF.

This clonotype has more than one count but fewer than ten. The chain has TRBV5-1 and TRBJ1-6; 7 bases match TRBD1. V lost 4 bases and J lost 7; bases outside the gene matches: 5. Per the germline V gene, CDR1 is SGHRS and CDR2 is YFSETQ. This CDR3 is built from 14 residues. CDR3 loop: CASSAAGGNSPLHF. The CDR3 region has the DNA TGCGCCAGCAGCGCCGCAGGGGGAAATTCACCCCTCCACTTT.

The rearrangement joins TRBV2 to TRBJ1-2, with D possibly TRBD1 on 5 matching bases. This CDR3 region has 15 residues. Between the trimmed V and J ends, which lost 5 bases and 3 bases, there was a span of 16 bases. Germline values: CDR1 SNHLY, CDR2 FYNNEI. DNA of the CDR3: TGTGCCAGCAGTTACTCCTTGGGGCCGGACTATGGCTACACCTTC. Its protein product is CASSYSLGPDYGYTF.